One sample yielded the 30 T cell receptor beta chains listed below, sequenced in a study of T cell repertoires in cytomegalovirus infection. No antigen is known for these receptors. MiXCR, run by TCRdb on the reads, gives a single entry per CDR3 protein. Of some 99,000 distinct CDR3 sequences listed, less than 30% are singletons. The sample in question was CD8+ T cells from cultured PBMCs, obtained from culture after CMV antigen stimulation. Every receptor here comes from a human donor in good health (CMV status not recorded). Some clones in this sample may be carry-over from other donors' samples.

CDR3 nucleotide sequence: TGCAGCGCCCCGGTTGTGGAGGGACTAGGGGAGACCCAGTACTTC. Translation gives CSAPVVEGLGETQYF. The chain recombines TRBV29-1 with TRBJ2-5, with TRBD2 matching over 8 bases. The junction had 15 bases not matched to a gene; V was cut back by 7 bases and J by 5 bases. The length of the CDR3 is 15 residues. In germline, CDR1 is SQVTM, CDR2 ANQGSEA. Using reference TRBV29-1 and TRBJ2-5 for the parts outside the CDR3, the full variable domain is SAVISQKPSRDICQRGTSLTIQCQVDSQVTMMFWYRQQPGQSLTLIATANQGSEATYESGFVIDKFPISRPNLTFSTLTVSNMSPEDSSIYLCSAPVVEGLGETQYFGPGTRLLVL.

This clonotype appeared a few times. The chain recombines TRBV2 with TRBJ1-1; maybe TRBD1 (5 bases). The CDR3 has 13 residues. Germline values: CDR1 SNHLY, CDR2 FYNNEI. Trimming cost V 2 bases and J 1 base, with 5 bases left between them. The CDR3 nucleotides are TGTGCCAGCAGTGAACAGGGGAACACTGAAGCTTTCTTT. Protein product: CASSEQGNTEAFF.

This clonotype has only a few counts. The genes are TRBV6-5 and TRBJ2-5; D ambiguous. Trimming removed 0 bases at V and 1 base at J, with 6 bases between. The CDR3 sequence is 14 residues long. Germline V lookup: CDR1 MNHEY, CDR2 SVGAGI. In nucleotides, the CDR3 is TGTGCCAGCAGTTACTCGGTCAGCCAAGAGACCCAGTACTTC. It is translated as CASSYSVSQETQYF.

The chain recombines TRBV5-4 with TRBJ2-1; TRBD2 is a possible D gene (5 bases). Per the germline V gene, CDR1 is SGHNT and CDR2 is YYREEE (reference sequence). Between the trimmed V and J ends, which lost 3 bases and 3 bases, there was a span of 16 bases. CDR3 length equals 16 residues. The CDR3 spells CASSYGERTIYNEQFF. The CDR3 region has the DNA TGTGCCAGCAGCTACGGGGAACGGACCATCTACAATGAGCAGTTCTTC.

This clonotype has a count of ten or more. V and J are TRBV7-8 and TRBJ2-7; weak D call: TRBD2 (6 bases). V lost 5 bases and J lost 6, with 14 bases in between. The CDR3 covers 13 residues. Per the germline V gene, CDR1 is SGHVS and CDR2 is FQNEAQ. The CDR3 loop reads CASSTSQGGEQYF. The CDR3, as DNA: TGTGCCAGCAGCACGTCCCAGGGAGGCGAGCAGTACTTC.

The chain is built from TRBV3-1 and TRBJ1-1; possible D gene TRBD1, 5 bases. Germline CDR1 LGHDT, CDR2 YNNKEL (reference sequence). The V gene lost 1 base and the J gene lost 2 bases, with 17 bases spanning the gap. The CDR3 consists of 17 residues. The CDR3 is CASSQGSIGGTNTEAFF. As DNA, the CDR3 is TGTGCCAGCAGCCAAGGATCCATCGGGGGGACCAACACTGAAGCTTTCTTT.

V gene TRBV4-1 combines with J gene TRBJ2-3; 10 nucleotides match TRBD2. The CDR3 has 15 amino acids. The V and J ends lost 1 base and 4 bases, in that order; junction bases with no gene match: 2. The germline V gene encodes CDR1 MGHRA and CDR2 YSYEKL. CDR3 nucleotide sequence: TGCGCCAGCAGCCAAGCAACTAGCGGGGCAGATACGCAGTATTTT. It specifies CASSQATSGADTQYF.

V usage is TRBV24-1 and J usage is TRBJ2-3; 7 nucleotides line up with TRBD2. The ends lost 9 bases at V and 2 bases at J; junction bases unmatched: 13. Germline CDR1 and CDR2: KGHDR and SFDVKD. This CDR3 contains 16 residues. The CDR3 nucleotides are TGTGCCACCCCCCTTCAAGAGCGGGGCCACACAGATACGCAGTATTTT. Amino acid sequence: CATPLQERGHTDTQYF.

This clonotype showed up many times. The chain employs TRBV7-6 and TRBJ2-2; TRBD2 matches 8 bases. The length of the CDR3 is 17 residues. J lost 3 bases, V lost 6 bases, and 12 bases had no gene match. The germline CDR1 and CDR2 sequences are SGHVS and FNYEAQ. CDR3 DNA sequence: TGTGCCAGCAGTTACCTTGGCCCAGCGGGGGACACCGGGGAGCTGTTTTTT. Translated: CASSYLGPAGDTGELFF. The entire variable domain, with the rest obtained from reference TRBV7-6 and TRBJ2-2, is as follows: GAGVSQSPRYKVTKRGQDVALRCDPISGHVSLYWYRQALGQGPEFLTYFNYEAQQDKSGLPNDRFSAERPEGSISTLTIQRTEQRDSAMYRCASSYLGPAGDTGELFFGEGSRLTVL.

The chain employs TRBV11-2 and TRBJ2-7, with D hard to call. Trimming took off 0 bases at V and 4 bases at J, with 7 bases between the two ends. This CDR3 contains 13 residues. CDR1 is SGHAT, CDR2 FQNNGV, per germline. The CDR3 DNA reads TGTGCCAGCAGCTTAGATTTACCATACGAGCAGTACTTC. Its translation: CASSLDLPYEQYF.

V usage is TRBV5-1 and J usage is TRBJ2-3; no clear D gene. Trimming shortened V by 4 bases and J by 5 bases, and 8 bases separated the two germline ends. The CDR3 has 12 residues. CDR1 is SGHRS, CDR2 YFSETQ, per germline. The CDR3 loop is CASSLLGDTQYF. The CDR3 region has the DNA TGCGCCAGCAGCCTTCTAGGAGATACGCAGTATTTT.

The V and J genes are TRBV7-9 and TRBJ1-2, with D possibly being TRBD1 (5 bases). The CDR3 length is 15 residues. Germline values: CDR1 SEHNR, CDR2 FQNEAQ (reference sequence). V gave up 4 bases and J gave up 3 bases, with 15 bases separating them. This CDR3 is CASSSGTLFDYGYTF. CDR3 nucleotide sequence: TGTGCCAGCAGCTCCGGGACCTTGTTTGACTATGGCTACACCTTC.

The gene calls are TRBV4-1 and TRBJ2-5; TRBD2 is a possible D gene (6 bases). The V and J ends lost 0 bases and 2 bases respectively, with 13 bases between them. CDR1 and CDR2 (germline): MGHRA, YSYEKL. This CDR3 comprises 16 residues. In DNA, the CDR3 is TGCGCCAGCAGCCAAGATGGAGGGACTCTTCAAGAGACCCAGTACTTC. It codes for CASSQDGGTLQETQYF.

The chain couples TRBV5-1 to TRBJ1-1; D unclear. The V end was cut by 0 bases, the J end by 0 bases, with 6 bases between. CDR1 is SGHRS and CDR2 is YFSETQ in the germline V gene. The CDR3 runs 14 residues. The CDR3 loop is CASSLGAVNTEAFF. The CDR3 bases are TGCGCCAGCAGCTTGGGCGCCGTGAACACTGAAGCTTTCTTT. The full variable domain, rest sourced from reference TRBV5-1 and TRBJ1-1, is KAGVTQTPRYLIKTRGQQVTLSCSPISGHRSVSWYQQTPGQGLQFLFEYFSETQRNKGNFPGRFSGRQFSNSRSEMNVSTLELGDSALYLCASSLGAVNTEAFFGQGTRLTVV.

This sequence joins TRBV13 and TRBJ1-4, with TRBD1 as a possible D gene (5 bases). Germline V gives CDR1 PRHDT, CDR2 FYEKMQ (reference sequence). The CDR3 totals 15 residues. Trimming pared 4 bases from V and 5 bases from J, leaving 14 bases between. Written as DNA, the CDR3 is TGTGCCAGCAGCTCGCCGGGTGAGGGGAATGAAAAACTGTTTTTT. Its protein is CASSSPGEGNEKLFF.

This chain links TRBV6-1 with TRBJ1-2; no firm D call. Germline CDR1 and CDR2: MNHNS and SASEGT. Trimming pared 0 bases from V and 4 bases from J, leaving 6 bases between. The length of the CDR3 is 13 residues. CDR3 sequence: CASSEAGIYGYTF. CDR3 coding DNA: TGTGCCAGCAGTGAAGCAGGGATCTATGGCTACACCTTC.

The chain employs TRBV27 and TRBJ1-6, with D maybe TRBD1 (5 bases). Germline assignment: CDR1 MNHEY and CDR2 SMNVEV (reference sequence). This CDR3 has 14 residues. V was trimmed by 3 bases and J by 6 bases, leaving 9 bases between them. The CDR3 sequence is CASSFYQGNSPLHF. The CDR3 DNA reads TGTGCCAGCAGTTTCTATCAGGGTAATTCACCCCTCCACTTT.

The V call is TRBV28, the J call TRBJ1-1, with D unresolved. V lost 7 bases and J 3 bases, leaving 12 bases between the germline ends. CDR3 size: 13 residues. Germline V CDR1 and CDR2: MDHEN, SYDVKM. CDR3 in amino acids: CASIRTGYTEAFF. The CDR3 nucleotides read TGTGCCAGCATAAGGACCGGTTACACTGAAGCTTTCTTT.

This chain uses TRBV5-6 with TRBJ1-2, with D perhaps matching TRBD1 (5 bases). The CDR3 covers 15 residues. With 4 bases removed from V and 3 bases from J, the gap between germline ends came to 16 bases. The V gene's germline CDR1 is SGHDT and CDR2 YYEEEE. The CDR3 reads CASSPDRPGHYGYTF. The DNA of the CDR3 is TGTGCCAGCAGCCCAGACAGACCCGGGCACTATGGCTACACCTTC.

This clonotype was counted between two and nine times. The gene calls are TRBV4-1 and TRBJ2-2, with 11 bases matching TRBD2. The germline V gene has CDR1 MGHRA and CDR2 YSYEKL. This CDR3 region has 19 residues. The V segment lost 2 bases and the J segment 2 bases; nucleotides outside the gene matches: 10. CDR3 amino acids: CASSQRLAGKLSNTGELFF. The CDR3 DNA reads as TGCGCCAGCAGCCAAAGACTAGCGGGGAAACTCTCCAACACCGGGGAGCTGTTTTTT.

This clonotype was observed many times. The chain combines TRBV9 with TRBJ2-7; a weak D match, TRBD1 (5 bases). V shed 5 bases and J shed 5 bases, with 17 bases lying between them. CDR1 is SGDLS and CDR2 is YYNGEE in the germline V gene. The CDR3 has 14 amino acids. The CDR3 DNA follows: TGTGCCAGCAGAATGGGGCAGGGTGGGCACGAGCAGTACTTC. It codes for CASRMGQGGHEQYF.

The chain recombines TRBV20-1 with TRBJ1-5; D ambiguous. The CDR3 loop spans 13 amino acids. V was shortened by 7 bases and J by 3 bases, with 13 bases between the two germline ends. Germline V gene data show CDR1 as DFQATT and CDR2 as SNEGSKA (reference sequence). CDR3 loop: CSDLETYNQPQHF. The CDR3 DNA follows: TGCAGTGACTTGGAGACTTACAATCAGCCCCAGCATTTT.

The CDR3 region has the DNA TGTGCCAGCAGCCAAGATCGAGACAGGGATGTGAGAGAGACCCAGTACTTC. Encoded protein: CASSQDRDRDVRETQYF. The chain combines TRBV3-1 with TRBJ2-5; TRBD1 matches 7 bases. Germline CDR1 LGHDT, CDR2 YNNKEL (reference sequence). V shed 0 bases, J shed 4 bases, and the junction held 11 bases outside the gene matches. The CDR3 contains 17 residues.

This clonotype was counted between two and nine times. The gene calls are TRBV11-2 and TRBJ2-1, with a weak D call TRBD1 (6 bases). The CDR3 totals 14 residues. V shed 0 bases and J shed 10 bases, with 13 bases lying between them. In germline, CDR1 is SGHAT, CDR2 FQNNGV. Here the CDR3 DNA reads TGTGCCAGCAGCTTAGATCCAGGGGTCGGGGAGCAGTTCTTC. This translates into CASSLDPGVGEQFF.

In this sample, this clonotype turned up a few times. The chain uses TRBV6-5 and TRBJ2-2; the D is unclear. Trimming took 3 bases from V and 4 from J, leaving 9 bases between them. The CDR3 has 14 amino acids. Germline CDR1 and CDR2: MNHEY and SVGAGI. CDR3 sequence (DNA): TGTGCCAGCAGTTATATGCAGGCCACCGGGGAGCTGTTTTTT. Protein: CASSYMQATGELFF.

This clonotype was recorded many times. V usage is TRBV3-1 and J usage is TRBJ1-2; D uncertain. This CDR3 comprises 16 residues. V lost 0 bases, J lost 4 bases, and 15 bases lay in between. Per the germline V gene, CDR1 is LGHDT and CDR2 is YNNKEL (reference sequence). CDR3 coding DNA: TGTGCCAGCAGCCAAGATGGAGAGGCCCTCCTCTATGGCTACACCTTC. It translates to CASSQDGEALLYGYTF. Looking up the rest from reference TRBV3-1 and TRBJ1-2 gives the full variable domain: DTAVSQTPKYLVTQMGNDKSIKCEQNLGHDTMYWYKQDSKKFLKIMFSYNNKELIINETVPNRFSPKSPDKAHLNLHINSLELGDSAVYFCASSQDGEALLYGYTFGSGTRLTVV.

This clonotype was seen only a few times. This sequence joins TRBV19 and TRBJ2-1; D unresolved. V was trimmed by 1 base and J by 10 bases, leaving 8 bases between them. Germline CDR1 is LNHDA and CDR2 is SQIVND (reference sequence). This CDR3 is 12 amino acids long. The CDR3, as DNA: TGTGCCAGTAGTATAGGCGACCGGGAGCAGTTCTTC. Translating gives CASSIGDREQFF.

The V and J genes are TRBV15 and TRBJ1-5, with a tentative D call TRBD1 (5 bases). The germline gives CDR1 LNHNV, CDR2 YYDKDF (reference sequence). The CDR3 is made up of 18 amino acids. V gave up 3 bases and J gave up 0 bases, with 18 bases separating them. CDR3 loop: CATSRVGLTAYSNQPQHF. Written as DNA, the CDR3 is TGTGCCACCAGCAGGGTCGGGCTGACAGCTTATAGCAATCAGCCCCAGCATTTT.

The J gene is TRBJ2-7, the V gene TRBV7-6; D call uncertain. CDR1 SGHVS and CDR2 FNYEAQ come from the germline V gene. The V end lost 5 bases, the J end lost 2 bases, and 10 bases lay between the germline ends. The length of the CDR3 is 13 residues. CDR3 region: CASSPSEAYEQYF. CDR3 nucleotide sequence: TGTGCCAGCAGCCCGTCCGAAGCCTACGAGCAGTACTTC.

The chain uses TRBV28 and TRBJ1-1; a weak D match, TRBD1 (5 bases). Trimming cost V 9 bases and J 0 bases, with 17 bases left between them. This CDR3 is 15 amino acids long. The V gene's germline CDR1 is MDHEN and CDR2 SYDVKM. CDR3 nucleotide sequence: TGTGCCAGTCCCCCGGGAGGGGCAGTGAACACTGAAGCTTTCTTT. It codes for CASPPGGAVNTEAFF.